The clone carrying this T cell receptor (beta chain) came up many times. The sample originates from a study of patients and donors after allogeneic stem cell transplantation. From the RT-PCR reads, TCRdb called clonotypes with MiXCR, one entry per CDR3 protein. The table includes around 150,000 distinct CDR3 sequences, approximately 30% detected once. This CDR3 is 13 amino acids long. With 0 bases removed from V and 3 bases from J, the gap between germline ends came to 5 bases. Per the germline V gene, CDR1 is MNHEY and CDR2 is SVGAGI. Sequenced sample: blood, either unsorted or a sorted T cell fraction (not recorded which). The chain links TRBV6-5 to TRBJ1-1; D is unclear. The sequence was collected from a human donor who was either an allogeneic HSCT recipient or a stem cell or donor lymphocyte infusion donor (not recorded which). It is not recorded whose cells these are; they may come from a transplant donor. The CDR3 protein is CASSYSRYTEAFF. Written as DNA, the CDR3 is TGTGCCAGCAGTTACTCGAGGTACACTGAAGCTTTCTTT.